The entry below describes one T cell receptor beta chain. Both peripheral blood and punch biopsies of lesional scalp skin were obtained from patients who had alopecia areata. Reverse transcription of extracted RNA yielded cDNA, which provided the sequencing template. Clones were sequenced by immunoSEQ multiplex PCR, and TCRdb holds only the in-frame ones, with some missing. The sample contains 130,000 or so clones, about 51% of which appear only once. This CDR3 is 15 amino acids long. Germline V gene data show CDR1 as SQVTM and CDR2 as ANQGSEA. Between the trimmed V and J ends, which lost 3 bases and 3 bases, there was a span of 17 bases. This entry belongs to a study of CD8+ T cells in alopecia areata.

The V call is TRBV29-1, the J call TRBJ1-2; perhaps TRBD1 as D (5 bases). The clonotype comes from a human donor with alopecia areata. Input material: NKG2D-low CD8+ T cells sorted from blood. The CDR3 DNA reads as TGCAGCGTTGACCGGGACGGCGAGGTGGACTATGGCTACACCTTC. It specifies CSVDRDGEVDYGYTF.